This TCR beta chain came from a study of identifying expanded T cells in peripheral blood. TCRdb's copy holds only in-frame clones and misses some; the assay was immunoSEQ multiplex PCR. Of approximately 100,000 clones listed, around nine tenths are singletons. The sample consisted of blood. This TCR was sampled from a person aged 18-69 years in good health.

The chain's CDR3 is CSVEKGFTDTQYF. The CDR3 nucleotides are TGCAGCGTTGAGAAGGGCTTCACAGATACGCAGTATTTT. The genes are TRBV29-1 and TRBJ2-3, with D hard to call. The CDR3 is 13 amino acids. Germline CDR1 reads SQVTM; CDR2 reads ANQGSEA. Trimming pared 3 bases from V and 2 bases from J, leaving 9 bases between.